This TCR beta chain was found in a study of T-cell reconstitution after alpha-beta-depleted transplantation in children. Broader study findings: A year post-transplant, T-cell counts and diversity derived mostly from newly produced T cells. Surviving thymic progenitors and recipient T cells were the source of high TCRbeta diversity at day 60 in some patients. Two months or so post-transplant, alpha-beta T cells reportedly derived from several hundred expanded graft clones.

This clonotype was detected a few times. Its antigen is not identified. A library of TCRbeta sequences, prepared with unique molecular identifiers, was generated. One entry per CDR3 protein, called by TCRdb with MiXCR from the PCR reads. Of about 580,000 distinct CDR3 sequences in the sample, roughly 27% were seen once. The CDR3 spans 14 residues. Germline V gene data show CDR1 as KGHSH and CDR2 as LQKENI. The ends lost 0 bases at V and 4 bases at J; junction bases unmatched: 2. The source is a boy younger than two with Wiskott-Aldrich syndrome, due to receive a stem cell transplant. The chain combines TRBV18 with TRBJ1-2; 7 nucleotides line up with TRBD1. Sequencing was performed on PBMCs, taken before TCRalphabeta/CD19-depleted stem cell transplant. CDR3 DNA sequence: TGTGCCAGCTCACCACCCAGGGGGAGCTATGGCTACACCTTC. Translating it yields CASSPPRGSYGYTF.